This passage covers 19 T cell receptor beta chains from one sample sequenced in a study of OX40 agonist ivuxolimab in advanced cancers. Library preparation used the immunoSEQ multiplex PCR assay. As stored in TCRdb, this immuneACCESS dataset retains in-frame rearrangements with V and J assigned. A fraction of the clones does not appear; measured against another copy, unresolved V genes explain less than half of the discrepancy, and the remainder lacks a known reason. Within this sample are some 58,000 clones, with roughly 80% of them counted one time only. Of the sample, more than 1.5% is held by the ten largest clones. Material: CD4+ or CD8+ T cells sorted from blood, obtained in a trial of the OX40 agonist ivuxolimab. Source of these receptors: an adult with an advanced solid tumor such as melanoma, head and neck, liver or kidney cancer.

This rearrangement joins TRBV5-4 to TRBJ2-7; the match to TRBD2 covers 13 bases. CDR3 size: 16 residues. The germline V gene has CDR1 SGHNT and CDR2 YYREEE (reference sequence). With 4 bases clipped from V and 13 bases from J, the junction kept 17 bases outside the gene matches. In DNA form, the CDR3 reads TGTGCCAGCAGCCAAGATGGGCCGGGACTAGCGGGAATTCTTTACTTC. This translates into CASSQDGPGLAGILYF.

V and J are TRBV7-2 and TRBJ2-1; weak D call: TRBD1 (5 bases). The germline CDR1 and CDR2 sequences are SGHTA and FQGNSA. The CDR3 sequence is 14 residues long. With 5 bases removed from V and 3 bases from J, the gap between germline ends came to 11 bases. As DNA, the CDR3 is TGTGCCAGCAGCATTAGAAGGGGCTACAATGAGCAGTTCTTC. Translating gives CASSIRRGYNEQFF. Based on the CDR3 plus reference TRBV7-2 and TRBJ2-1, the full variable domain is GAGVSQSPSNKVTEKGKDVELRCDPISGHTALYWYRQSLGQGLEFLIYFQGNSAPDKSGLPSDRFSAERTGGSVSTLTIQRTQQEDSAVYLCASSIRRGYNEQFFGPGTRLTVL.

The genes are TRBV2 and TRBJ2-1; 8 bases match TRBD2. The CDR3 contains 14 residues. V trimming: 7 bases; J trimming: 6 bases; junction bases outside the gene matches: 8. Germline V CDR1 and CDR2: SNHLY, FYNNEI. The CDR3 region has the DNA TGTGCCAGCAAGGGGAGCGGGAGTCCCAATGAGCAGTTCTTC. Translated, it gives CASKGSGSPNEQFF. The full variable domain, with the rest looked up from reference TRBV2 and TRBJ2-1, is EPEVTQTPSHQVTQMGQEVILRCVPISNHLYFYWYRQILGQKVEFLVSFYNNEISEKSEIFDDQFSVERPDGSNFTLKIRSTKLEDSAMYFCASKGSGSPNEQFFGPGTRLTVL.

The J gene is TRBJ2-1, the V gene TRBV7-8, with D unclear. Germline lookup yields CDR1 SGHVS and CDR2 FQNEAQ. There are 14 residues in the CDR3. The V end lost 1 base, the J end lost 8 bases, and 12 bases lay between the germline ends. The CDR3 is CASSLGAFGDEQFF. The CDR3 DNA reads TGTGCCAGCAGCTTAGGCGCATTTGGGGATGAGCAGTTCTTC.

The chain joins TRBV7-3 to TRBJ2-7, with 12 bases aligning to TRBD1. Trimming at V came to 5 bases and at J to 5 bases, leaving 28 bases not matched to a gene. Per germline, CDR1 SGHTA and CDR2 FQGTGA. The CDR3 has 22 residues. CDR3 sequence: CASSLRGGGQGAASGSFHEQYF. CDR3 nucleotides: TGTGCCAGCAGCCTCCGTGGTGGGGGACAGGGGGCTGCTAGCGGGAGTTTCCACGAGCAGTACTTC.

This clone was seen just once. The chain links TRBV7-9 to TRBJ2-1; TRBD1 is a possible D gene (6 bases). CDR3 length: 12 residues. Deletions cut 3 bases from V and 7 bases from J, with 7 bases between. The germline V gene has CDR1 SEHNR and CDR2 FQNEAQ (reference sequence). The CDR3 DNA sequence: TGTGCCAGCAGCTTTCAGGGGAATGAGCAGTTCTTC. As protein: CASSFQGNEQFF.

The V gene is TRBV29-1, the J gene TRBJ1-1; the match to TRBD1 covers 11 bases. This CDR3 is 14 amino acids long. Germline loops: CDR1 SQVTM, CDR2 ANQGSEA. J was trimmed by 10 bases and V by 2 bases; bases with no gene match: 9. The CDR3 reads CSVEHGTGGDGAFF. CDR3 in DNA: TGCAGCGTTGAACACGGGACAGGGGGAGATGGAGCTTTCTTT. Filled out from reference TRBV29-1 and TRBJ1-1, the complete variable domain reads SAVISQKPSRDICQRGTSLTIQCQVDSQVTMMFWYRQQPGQSLTLIATANQGSEATYESGFVIDKFPISRPNLTFSTLTVSNMSPEDSSIYLCSVEHGTGGDGAFFGQGTRLTVV.

V usage is TRBV6-1 and J usage is TRBJ2-1; 9 bases match TRBD1. With V trimmed by 2 bases and J by 9 bases, 8 bases remained unmatched. CDR3 length equals 15 residues. Germline loops: CDR1 MNHNS, CDR2 SASEGT. This CDR3 reads CASSEFGQGNFEQFF. In DNA, the CDR3 is TGTGCCAGCAGTGAATTCGGACAGGGGAATTTTGAGCAGTTCTTC.

This clone was recorded only once. The gene calls are TRBV7-9 and TRBJ1-5; 7 bases fit TRBD1. The junction had 10 bases not matched to a gene; V was cut back by 1 base and J by 7 bases. The germline V gene encodes CDR1 SEHNR and CDR2 FQNEAQ (reference sequence). This CDR3 has 16 amino acids. CDR3: CASSLEKGGASQPQHF. In DNA form, the CDR3 reads TGTGCCAGCAGCTTAGAGAAAGGGGGCGCATCCCAGCCCCAGCATTTT.

The rearrangement uses TRBV25-1 and TRBJ2-1; a weak D match, TRBD1 (5 bases). Germline-derived CDR1 and CDR2 are MGHDK and SYGVNS. Trimming left V 8 bases short and J 11 bases short, with 25 bases between. CDR3 size: 15 residues. The CDR3 DNA sequence: TGTGCCAGCCACAGGTGGGATAGAATAGACCGAAAGCAGTTCTTC. Its translation: CASHRWDRIDRKQFF.

The V gene is TRBV5-6, the J gene TRBJ2-6; D remains ambiguous. This CDR3 has 15 residues. V gave up 0 bases and J gave up 0 bases, with 4 bases separating them. Germline lookup yields CDR1 SGHDT and CDR2 YYEEEE. The CDR3 here is CASSLDYSGANVLTF. The CDR3 DNA reads as TGTGCCAGCAGCTTGGACTACTCTGGGGCCAACGTCCTGACTTTC.

The chain uses TRBV9 and TRBJ1-2; D may be TRBD1 (5 bases). The germline V and J ends were trimmed by 4 bases and 8 bases, with 27 bases remaining between them. Germline values: CDR1 SGDLS, CDR2 YYNGEE. The CDR3 is made up of 17 amino acids. The CDR3 reads CASSPHGAFNPTRGYTF. The CDR3 nucleotides are TGTGCCAGCAGCCCCCATGGGGCATTTAATCCCACCCGCGGCTACACCTTC.

The J gene is TRBJ2-3, the V gene TRBV4-1; 8 bases map to TRBD2. Per the germline V gene, CDR1 is MGHRA and CDR2 is YSYEKL. The CDR3 is 15 amino acids. J lost 2 bases, V lost 8 bases, and 9 bases had no gene match. The CDR3 bases are TGCGCCAGCGGGGGGACTAGGACGATCACAGATACGCAGTATTTT. As protein: CASGGTRTITDTQYF.

The V gene is TRBV7-2, the J gene TRBJ1-3; D is undetermined. The V gene lost 2 bases and the J gene lost 0 bases, with 11 bases spanning the gap. This CDR3 has 16 amino acids. The germline V gene has CDR1 SGHTA and CDR2 FQGNSA. CDR3 in amino acids: CASSLLQTNSGNTIYF. CDR3 nucleotide sequence: TGTGCCAGCAGCTTATTACAGACAAACTCTGGAAACACCATATATTTT.

V usage is TRBV6-5 and J usage is TRBJ2-3; D gene ambiguous. Trimming stripped 0 bases from V and 5 bases from J, with 6 bases between. CDR1 is MNHEY, CDR2 SVGAGI, per germline. The CDR3 has 13 residues. The CDR3 reads CASSYSFRDTQYF. Here the CDR3 DNA reads TGTGCCAGCAGTTACTCGTTCCGAGATACGCAGTATTTT.

This clone was seen only a few times. The chain links TRBV9 to TRBJ2-2; D not resolved. This CDR3 is 14 amino acids long. V was trimmed by 0 bases and J by 5 bases, leaving 8 bases between them. The V gene's germline CDR1 is SGDLS and CDR2 YYNGEE. Written as DNA, the CDR3 is TGTGCCAGCAGCGTAGGACTCGGGACCGGGGAGCTGTTTTTT. Amino acids: CASSVGLGTGELFF. The complete variable domain, with remaining parts taken from reference TRBV9 and TRBJ2-2, reads DSGVTQTPKHLITATGQRVTLRCSPRSGDLSVYWYQQSLDQGLQFLIQYYNGEERAKGNILERFSAQQFPDLHSELNLSSLELGDSALYFCASSVGLGTGELFFGEGSRLTVL.

This chain links TRBV19 with TRBJ1-5; 9 bases agree with TRBD1. This CDR3 region has 17 residues. The V segment lost 7 bases and the J segment 0 bases; nucleotides outside the gene matches: 10. The germline V gene encodes CDR1 LNHDA and CDR2 SQIVND (reference sequence). The DNA of the CDR3 is TGTGCCAGTACCCCGGCGGACAGGGGTCATAGCAATCAGCCCCAGCATTTT. Encoded protein: CASTPADRGHSNQPQHF.

V and J are TRBV27 and TRBJ2-3, with 7 bases fitting TRBD1. Germline V gene data show CDR1 as MNHEY and CDR2 as SMNVEV (reference sequence). Unmatched junction bases numbered 8, after V lost 2 bases and J lost 3 bases. This CDR3 is 16 amino acids long. CDR3 sequence: CASSLGPQGSTDTQYF. The CDR3 DNA reads TGTGCCAGCAGTTTAGGGCCACAGGGGTCGACAGATACGCAGTATTTT.

The chain employs TRBV30 and TRBJ2-7; D call uncertain. The germline gives CDR1 GTSNPN, CDR2 SVGIG (reference sequence). The CDR3 consists of 13 residues. With 1 base removed from V and 0 bases from J, the gap between germline ends came to 7 bases. CDR3 amino acids: CAWSEGSSYEQYV. CDR3 sequence (DNA): TGTGCCTGGAGTGAGGGCAGCTCCTACGAGCAGTACGTC.